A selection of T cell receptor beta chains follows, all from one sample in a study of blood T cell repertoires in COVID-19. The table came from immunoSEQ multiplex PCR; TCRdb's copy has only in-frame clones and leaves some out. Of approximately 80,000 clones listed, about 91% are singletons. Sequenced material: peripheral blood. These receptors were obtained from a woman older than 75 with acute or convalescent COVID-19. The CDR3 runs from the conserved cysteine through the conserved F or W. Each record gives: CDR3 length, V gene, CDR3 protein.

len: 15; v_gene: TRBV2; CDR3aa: CASRVGTASTDTQYF
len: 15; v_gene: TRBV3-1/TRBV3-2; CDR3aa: CASSQRLAGIYEQYF
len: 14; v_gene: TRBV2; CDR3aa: CASNPAGTPDTQYF
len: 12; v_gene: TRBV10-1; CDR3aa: CASSKGYPEAFF
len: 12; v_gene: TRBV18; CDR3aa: CASSLNYNEQFF
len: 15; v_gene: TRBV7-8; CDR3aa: CASSWLAARTGELFF
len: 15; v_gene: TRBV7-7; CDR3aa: CASSPGGFRTGELFF
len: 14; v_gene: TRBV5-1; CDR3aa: CASSFQRPNTEAFF
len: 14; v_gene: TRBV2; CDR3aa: CASSEDLGTDEQYF
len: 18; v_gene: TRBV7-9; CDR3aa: CASSPDRALTTGANVLTF
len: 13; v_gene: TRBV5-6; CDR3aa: CASSLPAVSPLHF